This T cell receptor (beta chain) is drawn from a study of precursors of human CD4 cytotoxic T cells (dated by TCRdb to about 2018). Turning to the overall study: In total, more than 11 donors contributed CD4+ memory subsets to the bulk TCR-seq analysis. TCR-seq analysis of roughly 14 donors yielded TCRalpha and TCRbeta chain sequences (table S7).

Bulk UMI-based TCR sequencing was performed on four sorted CD4+ memory subsets (TCM, TEM, IL-7Rhigh TEMRA, IL-7R- TEMRA) to test a precursor-effector relationship among CD4 cytotoxic T cells. Cells were obtained from peripheral blood mononuclear cells that had been isolated from human blood. Sequences ENHRY (CDR1) and SYGVKD (CDR2) are obtained from the germline V gene. V loses 7 bases at its end and J loses 6 bases; junction bases beyond the gene matches: 11. The CDR3 goes from the cysteine to the valine over 15 residues. Only the CDR3 DNA stays, 45 bases, in frame from base 1. Overall results and qualifications from the work: According to the authors, a human observational design cannot definitively establish the direction of differentiation between precursor and effector cells. A larger fraction of IL-7Rhigh TEMRA clonotypes than of TEM or TCM clonotypes was made up of expanded effector clonotypes. Only 13 of the 14 donors were included in some bulk TCR-seq comparisons, suggesting that not every subset was available for every donor. More restricted TCR repertoires, with lower diversity and more expanded clonotypes, were shown by IL-7Rhigh and IL-7R- TEMRA subsets than by TCM and TEM subsets.

The sample was run on an Illumina MiSeq. In the paper's pipeline: Repertoire diversity was measured with the Shannon-Wiener index computed in VDJtools. TCRbeta clonotypes with a clonotype frequency of at least 3 were defined as expanded. TCRdb applied fastp at Q25 and MiXCR to the public reads, then kept only in-frame beta chains. Each CDR3 protein gets just one entry, which takes the most common genes and DNA from the rows behind it. TCRdb's processing, not the authors', yielded these V and J calls. The sample table shows roughly 700 distinct CDR3 sequences, and roughly a sixth are seen once. The ten largest account for around 9% of the sample. In the case of this clonotype: Its antigen target is currently unknown. No base qualities exist here, and no much larger clone lies one base off it.

The rearrangement joined TRBV10-3 to TRBJ2-7; a stretch of 11 junction bases matches TRBD1. The origin of this receptor is a human donor in good health. Sequencing was carried out using memory CD4+ T cells from blood (PBMCs). CDR3 region: CAINTDRGRRGEQYV. The base sequence is TGTGCCATCAATACGGACAGGGGGCGTCGTGGCGAGCAGTACGTC.